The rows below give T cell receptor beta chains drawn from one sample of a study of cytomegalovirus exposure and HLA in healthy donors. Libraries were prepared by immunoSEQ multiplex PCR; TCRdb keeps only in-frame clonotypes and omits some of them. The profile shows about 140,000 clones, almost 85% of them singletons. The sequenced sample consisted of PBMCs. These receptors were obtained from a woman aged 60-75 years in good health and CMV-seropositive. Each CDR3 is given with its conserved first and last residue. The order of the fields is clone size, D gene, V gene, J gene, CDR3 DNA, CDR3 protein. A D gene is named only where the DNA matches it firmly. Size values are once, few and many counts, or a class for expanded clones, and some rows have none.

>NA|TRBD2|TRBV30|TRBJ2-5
TGTGCCTGGAGTGGGTTGGTAGCGGGAGTGCTGCCTGGAGAGACCCAGTACTTC
CAWSGLVAGVLPGETQYF
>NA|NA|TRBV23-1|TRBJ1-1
TGCGCCAGAGCCCAGGGCAACACTGAAGCTTTCTTT
CARAQGNTEAFF
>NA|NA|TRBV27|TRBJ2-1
TGTGCCAGCAGAGGGGGACTATCCTCCTACAATGAGCAGTTCTTC
CASRGGLSSYNEQFF
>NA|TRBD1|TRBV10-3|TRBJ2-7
TGTGCCATCAGCTACGGACAGGGATACTACGAGCAGTACTTC
CAISYGQGYYEQYF
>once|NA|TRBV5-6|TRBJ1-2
TGTGCCAGCAGCTTGGTCGGGGATGGCTACACCTTC
CASSLVGDGYTF
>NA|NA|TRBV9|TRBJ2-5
TGTGCCAGCAGCGCAGGCCCCCACCAAGAGACCCAGTACTTC
CASSAGPHQETQYF
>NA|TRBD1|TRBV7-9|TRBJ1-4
TGTGCCAGCAGCTTTTCCACAGGGGGCGGCGAAAAACTGTTTTTT
CASSFSTGGGEKLFF
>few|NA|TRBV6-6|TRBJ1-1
TGTGCCAGCAACCAAAAGCTGAACACTGAAGCTTTCTTT
CASNQKLNTEAFF
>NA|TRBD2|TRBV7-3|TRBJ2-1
TGTGCCAGCAGCTTACAACCTAGCGGATACAATGAGCAGTTCTTC
CASSLQPSGYNEQFF
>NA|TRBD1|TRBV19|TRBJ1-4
TGTGCCACTGGAGGACAGGCTCTTAATGAAAAACTGTTTTTT
CATGGQALNEKLFF
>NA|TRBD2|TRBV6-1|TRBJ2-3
TGTGCCAGCAGTGACGAGGCTAGCGGGAGGTCGAGAGATACGCAGTATTTT
CASSDEASGRSRDTQYF
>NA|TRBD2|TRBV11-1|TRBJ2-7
TGTGCCAGCAGCTTAGCGAGGGCTAGCGGGTTCTACGAGCAGTACTTC
CASSLARASGFYEQYF
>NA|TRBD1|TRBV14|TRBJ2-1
TGTGCCAGCAGCCAGCTGTTGGTCAGGGGGTTCGACAATGAGCAGTTCTTC
CASSQLLVRGFDNEQFF
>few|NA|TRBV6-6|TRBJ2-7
TGTGCCAGCAGTTACACCCCCGCCCAGACGGGTTCCGAGCAGTACTTC
CASSYTPAQTGSEQYF
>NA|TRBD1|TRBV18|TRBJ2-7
TGTGCCAGCTCACTCAAGCAGGGGGTGGGCGAGCAGTACTTC
CASSLKQGVGEQYF
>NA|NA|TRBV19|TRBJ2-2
TGTGCCAGTAAAGTCCGGAGGGCCACCGGGGAGCTGTTTTTT
CASKVRRATGELFF
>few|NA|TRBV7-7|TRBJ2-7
TGTGCTAGCAGCACCCTCGACAGGCCCTACGAGCAGTACTTC
CASSTLDRPYEQYF
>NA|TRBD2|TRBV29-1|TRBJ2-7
TGCAGCGTCGGGACTAGCGGGAGATACGAGCAGTACTTC
CSVGTSGRYEQYF
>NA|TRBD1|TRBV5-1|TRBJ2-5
TGCGCCAGCAGCGCTTCGCTTAACAGGGGGATAAAGACCCAGTACTTC
CASSASLNRGIKTQYF
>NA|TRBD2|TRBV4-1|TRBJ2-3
TGCGCCAGCAGCCCGACCCGTAGCGGGAGAACAGATACGCAGTATTTT
CASSPTRSGRTDTQYF
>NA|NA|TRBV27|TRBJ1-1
TGTGCCAGCAGTTCAGGGGTGGGGATGAACACTGAAGCTTTCTTT
CASSSGVGMNTEAFF
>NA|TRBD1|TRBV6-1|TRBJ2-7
TGTGCCAGCAGTGATTTTCTTGGGACAGGGGGCAAGGAGCAGTACTTC
CASSDFLGTGGKEQYF
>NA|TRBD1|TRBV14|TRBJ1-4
TGTGCCAGCAGCCAAGAACGGACAGGGTACGGAAAACTGTTTTTT
CASSQERTGYGKLFF
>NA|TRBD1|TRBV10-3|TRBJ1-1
TGTGCCATCAGGGGGACAGGGGGCACTGAAGCTTTCTTT
CAIRGTGGTEAFF
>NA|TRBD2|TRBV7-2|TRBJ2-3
TGTGCCAGCAGGTCTAGCGGGAGTAGAGATACGCAGTATTTT
CASRSSGSRDTQYF
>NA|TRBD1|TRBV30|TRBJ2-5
TGTGCCTGGAACAGGGGGCCCCAAGAGACCCAGTACTTC
CAWNRGPQETQYF
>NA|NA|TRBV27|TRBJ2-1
TGTGCCAGCAGTTTATCTAGCACTGAGCAGTTCTTC
CASSLSSTEQFF